This T cell receptor (beta chain) derives from a study of T cell responses to AZD1222 COVID-19 vaccine (dated by TCRdb to the early 2020s). Regarding the complete study: TCR sequencing covered fewer than 250 trial participants: 200 to 220 given two doses of AZD1222 and 26 given two doses of MenACWY control vaccine. Trial participants were enrolled by age into 18-55, 56-69 and 70-plus year subgroups, with approximately 150, 30 and 60 TCR-sequenced participants respectively.

On the study overall, not on this receptor specifically: Conclusions about previously exposed vaccinees are limited, since just a handful of AZD1222 recipients were seropositive for SARS-CoV-2 at baseline. In the small 56-69-year group, the increase in depth fell short of significance, most likely because of low power. Epitopes outside the regions mutated in the B.1.351 and B.1.1.7 variants were reportedly recognized by nearly half of the unique spike-specific TCRs. After two AZD1222 doses, both the breadth and the depth of spike-specific TCRs were significantly higher than at day 0 and than in MenACWY recipients. Participants were mostly white British, with more females than males. The authors suggested clonal diversity may have been underestimated. Because no day 14 peak-response samples were available, the repertoires could be characterized only after the peak T cell response. The vaccine-associated CD4 TCRs covered the entire spike protein, and the dominant responses fell in regions 160-218 and 743-854.

CDR1 and CDR2, looked up from the germline V gene, are KGHSH and LQKENI. Counted from cysteine to phenylalanine, this CDR3 has 14 amino acids. The read is trimmed to its CDR3 DNA, 42 bases read in frame from base 1. The junction carries 14 bases between V and J, which are trimmed by 6 bases and 3 bases respectively. Turning to this clone: What this receptor recognizes is not known. There are no base qualities to consult, and no much larger clone falls within one base.

This specimen's time point label, per the study, means: about 28 days (+/-7) after the second vaccine dose. AZD1222 recipients with second doses at about 4 weeks or about 12 weeks were pooled, because spike-specific TCR depth and breadth did not differ between schedules. Vaccinee samples came from UK trials COV001 and COV002, including a single-blind randomized controlled phase 2/3 trial of AZD1222 (ChAdOx1 nCoV-19) in healthy adults. Trial participant PBMC samples were collected at day 0 and day 28 after the second dose for TCRbeta chain sequencing. The CDR3 regions of human TCRbeta chains were analyzed by immunosequencing. In the authors' own workflow: Repertoire TCRs were matched against a reference library of SARS-CoV-2-specific TCRs generated with the MIRA antigen-specificity platform. Breadth was defined as the fraction of unique TCRs that were SARS-CoV-2-associated. Depth was defined as the fraction of total T cells that were SARS-CoV-2-associated. Using the MIRA data, each spike-specific TCR was assigned both to the spike region to which the TCR was reactive and to a CD4 or CD8 class. Log10-transformed breadth and depth values were compared by one-way ANOVA with Sidak's multiple comparisons tests. TCRdb stores this immuneACCESS table with in-frame sequences only. Part of the clones is absent; in the studies checked, under half of the shortfall reflects unresolved V genes, and no reason is known for the rest. The DNA gave D and trimming, while V, J and clone size come from that table. This sample holds about 150,000 clones; under 95% were observed only once. The ten most abundant clones make up 3.3% of the sample.

Rearrangement joined TRBV18 to TRBJ1-2; a confident D gene designation cannot be given. The source is an adult who received the AZD1222 COVID-19 vaccine. This sample comprised peripheral blood, obtained 28 days after the second AZD1222 dose. The CDR3: CASSSVGDYYGYTF. The DNA sequence is TGTGCCAGCTCTTCTGTTGGGGATTACTATGGCTACACCTTC.